The following is a T cell receptor (beta chain) sequence with its context. This record comes from a study of T-cell reconstitution after alpha-beta-depleted transplantation in children. Unique molecular identifiers tagged the TCRbeta library. One entry per CDR3 protein, called by TCRdb with MiXCR from the PCR reads. This table has about 980,000 distinct CDR3 sequences, about 30% appearing once. Germline lookup yields CDR1 DFQATT and CDR2 SNEGSKA (reference sequence). The CDR3 runs 14 residues. Germline trimming cut 4 bases from V and 2 bases from J; bases unmatched to any gene: 5. The source is a boy under two years old who had a stem cell transplant for SCID, so the T cells may come from the graft donor. This chain connects TRBV20-1 to TRBJ2-7; 10 positions match TRBD1. Specimen: PBMCs, mostly from graft donor cells, collected 360 days after TCRalphabeta/CD19-depleted stem cell transplant. CDR3 protein: CSATDRGPTYEQYF. In DNA, the CDR3 is TGCAGTGCTACCGACAGGGGGCCCACCTACGAGCAGTACTTC.